The 22 T cell receptor beta chains below were found in one sample sequenced in a study of regulatory T cells in long-lasting Graves disease. Sequencing libraries for TCR beta were prepared with iRepertoire HTBI primers and Arm-PCR of CDR3 regions. TCRdb reprocessed the multiplex PCR reads with MiXCR, giving one entry per CDR3 protein. The top ten clones hold roughly 25% of a sample with some 560,000 distinct CDR3 sequences, about 16% of them seen once. The time point is: newly diagnosed GD, antithyroid drugs for less than 3 months. There was RNA extracted from PBMCs, and the TCR library was made from it. These records were also assigned to another study, of T cells in Graves' hyperthyroidism and ophthalmopathy.

The source material was peripheral blood mononuclear cells (PBMCs), sampled at new diagnosis, from a patient treated with antithyroid drugs. These receptors originate from a woman aged 35-65 years with Graves disease.

This chain uses TRBV9 with TRBJ2-1, with TRBD2 matching over 7 bases. Per the germline V gene, CDR1 is SGDLS and CDR2 is YYNGEE. Unmatched junction bases numbered 9, after V lost 4 bases and J lost 5 bases. The CDR3 totals 15 residues. CDR3 sequence: CASSPRGDPHNEQFF. The DNA of the CDR3 is TGTGCCAGCAGCCCCCGGGGGGACCCCCACAATGAGCAGTTCTTC.

The table lists this clonotype with many counts. The DNA for the CDR3 is TGTGCCAGCAGTCAGGGAACCTCCGGAGAGACCCAGTACTTC. Translating it yields CASSQGTSGETQYF. This rearrangement joins TRBV6-1 to TRBJ2-5, with D tentatively TRBD1 (5 bases). Trimming shortened V by 5 bases and J by 4 bases, and 14 bases separated the two germline ends. The CDR3 has 14 residues. CDR1 is MNHNS and CDR2 is SASEGT in the germline V gene.

This clonotype was seen at least ten times. The CDR3 nucleotides read TGTGCCAGCAGCCAGACACGAGGGAGTGGCTACACCTTC. This encodes CASSQTRGSGYTF. This chain connects TRBV14 to TRBJ1-2; D is ambiguous. CDR3 size: 13 residues. Trimming took 3 bases from V and 7 from J, leaving 12 bases between them. CDR1 is SGHDN, CDR2 FVKESK, per germline.

The chain uses TRBV5-4 and TRBJ1-1, with 9 bases matching TRBD1. Per germline, CDR1 SGHNT and CDR2 YYREEE (reference sequence). The junction had 7 bases not matched to a gene; V was cut back by 4 bases and J by 0 bases. This CDR3 has 16 residues. The CDR3 bases are TGTGCCAGCAGCGCAGGACAGGGGATACTGAACACTGAAGCTTTCTTT. Translated: CASSAGQGILNTEAFF.

The chain couples TRBV19 to TRBJ2-7; D tentatively fits TRBD1 or TRBD2 (5 bases each). V gave up 8 bases and J gave up 2 bases, with 16 bases separating them. This CDR3 has 14 amino acids. Germline CDR1 and CDR2: LNHDA and SQIVND (reference sequence). CDR3 loop: CASRSRGGTYEQYF. The CDR3 coding sequence is TGTGCCAGTCGGTCCCGGGGCGGAACCTACGAGCAGTACTTC.

This rearrangement joins TRBV3-1 to TRBJ2-6, with D tentatively TRBD1 (6 bases). Germline V gene data show CDR1 as LGHDT and CDR2 as YNNKEL (reference sequence). Trimming took 4 bases from V and 2 from J, leaving 12 bases between them. The CDR3 is made up of 16 amino acids. CDR3 coding DNA: TGTGCCAGCAGCCTGGGGGCAGCAACTGGGGCCAACGTCCTGACTTTC. Translated, it gives CASSLGAATGANVLTF.

This clonotype was recorded a few times. This chain uses TRBV6-2 or TRBV6-3 with TRBJ2-1; 8 bases agree with TRBD2. There are 14 residues in the CDR3. The V gene's germline CDR1 is MNHEY and CDR2 SVGEGT. J gave up 2 bases and V 7 bases, and 4 bases lay outside the gene matches. CDR3 loop: CASKAGGTYNEQFF. DNA for the CDR3: TGTGCCAGCAAGGCGGGGGGTACCTACAATGAGCAGTTCTTC.

This clonotype was found a few times. The chain uses TRBV27 and TRBJ2-2; TRBD2 agrees at 7 bases. This CDR3 is built from 17 residues. CDR1 and CDR2 from the germline V gene are MNHEY and SMNVEV (reference sequence). Trimming took 2 bases from V and 2 from J; bases not matched to a gene: 8. The CDR3 here is CASSLDRLAVNTGELFF. The CDR3 DNA sequence: TGTGCCAGCAGTTTAGATCGTCTAGCGGTAAACACCGGGGAGCTGTTTTTT.

This clonotype was counted ten times or more. The chain uses TRBV3-1 and TRBJ2-7; D ambiguous. The CDR3 loop spans 13 amino acids. CDR1 is LGHDT and CDR2 is YNNKEL in the germline V gene (reference sequence). The V gene lost 4 bases and the J gene lost 3 bases, with 10 bases spanning the gap. The DNA for the CDR3 is TGTGCCAGCAGCCCCGTGGAGAACTACGAGCAGTACTTC. This encodes CASSPVENYEQYF.

This clonotype was detected ten times or more. CDR3 sequence reads: CASSFPGQNYGYTF. DNA of the CDR3: TGTGCCAGCAGCTTCCCGGGACAAAACTATGGCTACACCTTC. The V and J genes are TRBV7-9 and TRBJ1-2; D may be TRBD1 (6 bases). The CDR3 contains 14 residues. Germline V gene sequence: CDR1 SEHNR, CDR2 FQNEAQ (reference sequence). V dropped 3 bases and J dropped 2 bases, with 10 bases sitting between them.

The rearrangement links TRBV20-1 to TRBJ1-5; TRBD1 matches at 7 bases. The CDR3 loop spans 13 amino acids. The V gene's germline CDR1 is DFQATT and CDR2 SNEGSKA (reference sequence). The CDR3 reads CSARQGNSQPQHF. CDR3 coding DNA: TGCAGCGCCCGACAGGGAAATAGTCAGCCCCAGCATTTT.

In its sample, this clonotype was seen once. In DNA, the CDR3 is TGCAGTGCTAACCGAGACGGGGCTAGTGAGCAGTTCTTC. This sequence encodes CSANRDGASEQFF. V and J are TRBV20-1 and TRBJ2-1, with D tentatively TRBD1 or TRBD2 (5 bases each). Trimming cost V 4 bases and J 9 bases, with 16 bases left between them. CDR3 length equals 13 residues. Germline V gene lookup returns CDR1 DFQATT and CDR2 SNEGSKA (reference sequence).

The sample holds many counts of this clonotype. The chain is built from TRBV20-1 and TRBJ1-1, with 7 nucleotides matching TRBD1. The germline CDR1 and CDR2 sequences are DFQATT and SNEGSKA (reference sequence). This CDR3 is 14 amino acids long. The ends lost 3 bases at V and 7 bases at J; junction bases unmatched: 11. CDR3 in DNA: TGCAGTGCTAGGGATTCCGGGGACAGATATGAAGCTTTCTTT. Translation gives CSARDSGDRYEAFF.

The table lists this clonotype with a few counts. The gene calls are TRBV20-1 and TRBJ2-3; a possible D gene is TRBD1 (5 bases). Germline CDR1 DFQATT, CDR2 SNEGSKA (reference sequence). CDR3 length: 13 residues. The V and J ends lost 4 bases and 1 base respectively, with 9 bases between them. The CDR3 bases are TGCAGTGCTAAGGTACAGGGCACAGATACGCAGTATTTT. This sequence encodes CSAKVQGTDTQYF.

This clonotype was seen repeatedly, ten times or more. The chain combines TRBV11-2 with TRBJ2-1; tentatively, D is TRBD2 (5 bases). The germline V gene encodes CDR1 SGHAT and CDR2 FQNNGV. V dropped 1 base and J dropped 0 bases, with 13 bases sitting between them. The CDR3 spans 17 residues. The CDR3 is CASSLGGWTGSYNEQFF. For the CDR3, the DNA is TGTGCCAGCAGCTTAGGCGGGTGGACGGGCTCCTACAATGAGCAGTTCTTC.

At least ten counts were recorded for this clonotype. The chain uses TRBV20-1 and TRBJ2-3, with D perhaps matching TRBD2 (6 bases). The CDR3 spans 16 residues. V dropped 1 base and J dropped 1 base, with 15 bases sitting between them. CDR1 is DFQATT, CDR2 SNEGSKA, per germline (reference sequence). The CDR3 DNA follows: TGCAGTGCTAGAGCGGACTACCAATATGGCACAGATACGCAGTATTTT. Protein sequence: CSARADYQYGTDTQYF.

In its sample, this clonotype was seen many times. This chain connects TRBV6-1 to TRBJ1-2; D call uncertain. With 1 base removed from V and 6 bases from J, the gap between germline ends came to 9 bases. The CDR3 runs to 13 residues. Germline loops: CDR1 MNHNS, CDR2 SASEGT. CDR3 DNA: TGTGCCAGCAGTGAAGTCCAGGTTAATGGCTACACCTTC. Protein: CASSEVQVNGYTF.

In its sample, this clonotype was seen a few times. The rearrangement uses TRBV5-6 and TRBJ2-6, with a possible D match to TRBD1 (5 bases). Germline V gene sequence: CDR1 SGHDT, CDR2 YYEEEE. The V end was cut by 0 bases, the J end by 2 bases, with 9 bases between. This CDR3 contains 16 residues. As DNA, the CDR3 is TGTGCCAGCAGCTTGGCCGCAGGGACTGGGGCCAACGTCCTGACTTTC. It is translated as CASSLAAGTGANVLTF.

This clonotype was counted a few times. The V gene is TRBV11-2, the J gene TRBJ2-1; tentative D call: TRBD2 (5 bases). Trimming cost V 6 bases and J 3 bases, with 15 bases left between them. This CDR3 is built from 15 residues. Germline values: CDR1 SGHAT, CDR2 FQNNGV. The CDR3 sequence is CASRRVGGVYNEQFF. The CDR3 DNA reads as TGTGCCAGCAGGAGGGTGGGTGGGGTCTACAATGAGCAGTTCTTC.

This clonotype was seen a few times. This rearrangement joins TRBV5-8 to TRBJ2-3; no definite D call. The CDR3 is made up of 15 amino acids. Germline V gene data show CDR1 as SGHTS and CDR2 as YDEGEE. The V and J ends lost 4 bases and 0 bases respectively, with 12 bases between them. The CDR3 DNA is TGTGCCAGCAGCCGATACCGAACTAGCACAGATACGCAGTATTTT. Residues: CASSRYRTSTDTQYF.

This chain joins TRBV6-5 and TRBJ2-1; D perhaps matches TRBD2 (5 bases). Germline V CDR1 and CDR2: MNHEY, SVGAGI. V was cut by 4 bases and J by 12 bases, with 13 bases left in between. This CDR3 is 12 amino acids long. CDR3 DNA: TGTGCCAGCAGTTCCAATGCGGGCGGGCAGTTCTTC. Translated, it gives CASSSNAGGQFF.

This clonotype was seen repeatedly, ten times or more. The rearrangement joins TRBV11-3 to TRBJ2-4; D is possibly TRBD2 (5 bases). CDR1 and CDR2 (germline): SGHNT, YENEEA. This CDR3 has 15 residues. The V end lost 2 bases, the J end lost 8 bases, and 16 bases lay between the germline ends. CDR3 protein: CASSLIPQTGYIQYF. CDR3 sequence (DNA): TGTGCCAGCAGCTTAATCCCCCAAACGGGGTACATTCAGTACTTC.